This TCR beta chain is drawn from a study of pediatric ulcerative colitis (dated by TCRdb to between 2018 and 2021). Background for the entire study: Ten or so newly diagnosed, treatment-naive pediatric ulcerative colitis patients and four non-IBD control children each provided paired blood and rectal samples.

During colonoscopy, one to two pinch biopsies were obtained from the rectum for research. The control children had a colonoscopy because IBD was suspected, but their endoscopy was normal both macroscopically and histologically, and none were diagnosed with IBD within the following year. Before DNA was isolated, the rectal biopsies underwent proteinase K digestion. The Wizard kit (Promega) was used to extract genomic DNA from the blood and intestinal samples. This clone has a handful of counts. Its antigen is still unknown. Qualities for individual bases were not recorded, and no much larger clone is one base off. Through the immunoSEQ TRB Survey service, multiplex V and J primers were used to amplify rearranged CDR3 beta regions from genomic DNA. To keep sequencing depth the same across samples, survey-level depth of up to 500,000 reads per sample was applied. Libraries were purified, pooled and sequenced on Illumina technology. For the original study's pipeline: Productive clonality, sample overlap, pairwise scatters, CDR3 beta length, V/D/J gene usage and productiveness were assessed with immunoSEQ online tools. Calculated diversity was defined as the number of unique rearrangements divided by total templates, multiplied by 100, and Shannon and Simpson indices were computed as well. Principal component analysis was performed on Z-score normalized data with the R prcomp function and the ggbiplot package. Morisita's index was used to quantify blood-rectal clonal overlap within each subject. Not all clones reach the TCRdb copy of this immuneACCESS table, which keeps in-frame sequences only. Checked studies attribute under half of the gap to unresolved V genes and leave the rest unexplained. The V and J calls and clone size come from that table; D and trimming were worked out from the DNA. For this sample there are 15,000 to 20,000 clones; over 70% appear just once. The top ten constitute more than 6.5% of the sample.

The CDR3 contains 16 residues, cysteine and phenylalanine counted. Only CDR3 DNA is held: 48 bases, read in frame from base 1. Broader findings and caveats from the paper: The healthy control group was small, with only a few individuals. Two rectal CDR3 clonotypes were found in every ulcerative colitis patient but in no control. Repertoires were derived from total lymphocyte DNA, so rare subsets such as regulatory T cells may have patterns not reflected. Rectal repertoire features separated controls, mild-moderate and acute severe colitis patients; acute severe colitis showed reduced rectal diversity due to clonal expansions. Blood-derived T cells may have been included in rectal pinch biopsies, especially in patients with overt colitis. For technical reasons, substantially fewer templates were yielded by the blood samples of a couple of patients, and these blood samples were excluded from blood-rectal overlap analysis. Clonal overlap between a subject's own blood and rectum was significantly greater in ulcerative colitis patients than in controls, which suggests more T cell trafficking to inflamed tissue.

The chain was built from TRBV21-1 and TRBJ2-7; TRBD2 is the table's D call, not checked against the DNA. TRBV21-1 is described as a pseudogene. The sample taken for sequencing was gut tissue. This TCR was sampled from a boy younger than 18 who was a control in a study of pediatric ulcerative colitis. The CDR3 corresponds to CASSCASGSSSYEQYF. The bases are TGTGCCAGCAGCTGTGCTAGCGGGTCTAGCTCCTACGAGCAGTACTTC.